Shown below are 12 T cell receptor beta chains from a single sample sequenced in a study of T cells in Graves' hyperthyroidism and ophthalmopathy. RNA transcripts yielded amplified TCR beta CDR3 regions. HTBI primers were employed in a first-round RT-PCR of the TCR CDR3. Using its own MiXCR run on the multiplex PCR reads, TCRdb lists one record per CDR3 protein. This table holds over 250,000 distinct CDR3 sequences, roughly 20% found once. Sequencing was done on a sample of blood. Source of these receptors: a man aged 30 to 45 with Graves' ophthalmopathy.

This clonotype has at least ten counts. The rearrangement joins TRBV12-5 to TRBJ2-5; the D is unclear. V was shortened by 0 bases and J by 2 bases, with 4 bases between the two germline ends. This CDR3 is built from 13 residues. Germline V gene lookup returns CDR1 LGHNT and CDR2 FRNRAP. The CDR3 spells CASGLVAQETQYF. CDR3 bases: TGTGCTAGTGGTTTGGTGGCGCAAGAGACCCAGTACTTC.

Comment on this clonotype: It may be a read error: a sequence one base away is much more abundant. Here the CDR3 DNA reads TGCAGTGCTCAGGGGGGACACCAAGAGACCCAGTACTTC. Translation: CSAQGGHQETQYF. The chain links TRBV20-1 to TRBJ2-5, with D tentatively TRBD1 (7 bases). Deletions cut 5 bases from V and 0 bases from J, with 10 bases between. The V gene's germline CDR1 is DFQATT and CDR2 SNEGSKA (reference sequence). The CDR3 is made up of 13 amino acids.

A few counts support this clonotype. CDR3 sequence: CASSLPHTGVSSYEQYF. CDR3 coding DNA: TGTGCCAGCAGCCTACCCCATACAGGGGTGAGCTCCTACGAGCAGTACTTC. This chain links TRBV6-1 with TRBJ2-7; TRBD1 agrees at 7 bases. V shed 6 bases and J 0 bases; nucleotides not matched to a gene: 14. Germline assignment: CDR1 MNHNS and CDR2 SASEGT. CDR3 length: 17 residues.

The J gene is TRBJ1-2, the V gene TRBV5-1, with no clear D. The germline CDR1 and CDR2 sequences are SGHRS and YFSETQ. CDR3 length: 16 residues. V was cut by 0 bases and J by 5 bases, with 17 bases left in between. The CDR3 sequence: CASSLGTRATQYGYTF. The DNA for the CDR3 is TGCGCCAGCAGCTTGGGAACCCGGGCGACCCAGTATGGCTACACCTTC.

The chain combines TRBV2 with TRBJ2-2; 9 nucleotides align to TRBD2. CDR1 and CDR2 from the germline V gene are SNHLY and FYNNEI. The CDR3 consists of 13 residues. J lost 7 bases, V lost 6 bases, and 3 bases had no gene match. This chain's CDR3 is CASRVAGVGELFF. Written as DNA, the CDR3 is TGTGCCAGCAGGGTAGCGGGGGTCGGGGAGCTGTTTTTT.

The V call is TRBV5-1, the J call TRBJ1-1; the D gene is possibly TRBD1 (6 bases). Germline CDR1 and CDR2: SGHRS and YFSETQ. This CDR3 has 15 amino acids. V shed 0 bases and J shed 0 bases, with 9 bases lying between them. The CDR3 here is CASSLGGQMNTEAFF. The DNA for the CDR3 is TGCGCCAGCAGCTTGGGTGGACAGATGAACACTGAAGCTTTCTTT.

Note on this clonotype: One end of the junction varies from germline; a read error may be responsible. The V gene is TRBV24-1, the J gene TRBJ2-1; TRBD2 agrees at 10 bases. Germline assignment: CDR1 KGHDR and CDR2 SFDVKD. CDR3 length: 16 amino acids. The CDR3 reads CATSDSLAGSYNEQLF. CDR3 bases: TGTGCCACCAGTGATTCACTAGCGGGATCCTACAATGAGCAGCTCTTC.

This clonotype was recorded many times. The rearrangement links TRBV27 to TRBJ1-1; D might be TRBD1 (5 bases). CDR1 and CDR2 from the germline V gene are MNHEY and SMNVEV (reference sequence). Trimming removed 2 bases from V and 5 bases from J, with 12 bases in between. The CDR3 extends over 14 amino acids. CDR3 sequence (DNA): TGTGCCAGCAGTTTAAGAGCGGGGGGGACTGAAGCTTTCTTT. The encoded protein is CASSLRAGGTEAFF.

This chain uses TRBV29-1 with TRBJ2-7, with 7 positions matching TRBD1. CDR1 is SQVTM and CDR2 is ANQGSEA in the germline V gene. The CDR3 loop spans 13 amino acids. The ends lost 0 bases at V and 3 bases at J; junction bases unmatched: 2. The CDR3 spells CSVEEGDSYEQYF. CDR3 bases: TGCAGCGTTGAAGAGGGGGACAGCTACGAGCAGTACTTC.

This clonotype has more than one count but fewer than ten. The rearrangement links TRBV4-1 to TRBJ2-7; 9 positions agree with TRBD1. The CDR3 is 18 amino acids. CDR1 is MGHRA, CDR2 YSYEKL, per germline. The V and J ends lost 5 bases and 7 bases, in that order; junction bases with no gene match: 21. Here the CDR3 reads CASSGKQGATNARMEQYF. In nucleotides, the CDR3 is TGCGCCAGCAGCGGAAAACAGGGGGCTACGAATGCCCGGATGGAGCAGTACTTC.

The chain has TRBV6-1 and TRBJ2-7; D not resolved. Trimming removed 0 bases from V and 2 bases from J, with 5 bases in between. The CDR3 runs to 13 residues. Germline lookup yields CDR1 MNHNS and CDR2 SASEGT. The CDR3 spells CASSEAGPYEQYF. The CDR3 DNA reads TGTGCCAGCAGTGAAGCAGGCCCCTACGAGCAGTACTTC.

The rearrangement uses TRBV12-3 or TRBV12-4 and TRBJ2-2; 11 bases agree with TRBD2. Trimming cost V 6 bases and J 5 bases; bases outside gene matches: 5. The CDR3 contains 15 residues. The CDR3 nucleotides are TGTGCCAGCAGAATAGCGGGAGGGCCTACCGGGGAGCTGTTTTTT. Translation: CASRIAGGPTGELFF.